This T cell receptor (beta chain) was identified during a study of tumour-infiltrating T cells in Burkitt lymphoma. For the study at large: Overall and progression-free survival were predicted by productive clonality.

The assay was immunoSEQ multiplex PCR, and TCRdb's table has in-frame clones only and misses some. The table lists about 15,000 clones, roughly 73% of them singletons. V gave up 2 bases and J gave up 7 bases; unmatched junction bases: 9. Germline V gives CDR1 SGHNT, CDR2 YENEEA. This CDR3 is 16 amino acids long. This clonotype originated in a human donor with diffuse large B-cell lymphoma. The V gene is TRBV11-3, the J gene TRBJ1-4; TRBD1 agrees at 8 bases. The sample consisted of tumor tissue. CDR3 sequence: CASSLRDRLVGEKLFF. CDR3 DNA: TGTGCCAGCAGCTTAAGGGACAGGCTCGTTGGTGAAAAACTGTTTTTT.